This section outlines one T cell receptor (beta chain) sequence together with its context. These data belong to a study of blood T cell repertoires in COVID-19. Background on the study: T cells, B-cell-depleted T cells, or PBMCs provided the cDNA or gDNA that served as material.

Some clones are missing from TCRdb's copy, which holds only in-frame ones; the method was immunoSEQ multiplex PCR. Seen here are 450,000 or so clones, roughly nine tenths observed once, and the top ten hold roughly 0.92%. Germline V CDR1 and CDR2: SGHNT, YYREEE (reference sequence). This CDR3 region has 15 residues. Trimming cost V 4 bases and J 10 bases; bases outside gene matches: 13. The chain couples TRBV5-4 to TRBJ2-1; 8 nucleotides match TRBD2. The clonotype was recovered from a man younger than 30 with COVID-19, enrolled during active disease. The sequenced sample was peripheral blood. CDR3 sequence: CASSQTGLGWQEQFF. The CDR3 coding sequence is TGTGCCAGCAGCCAAACGGGACTAGGCTGGCAGGAGCAGTTCTTC.